This T cell receptor beta chain was retrieved from a study of shared clonotypes between healthy human individuals. The wider study: Aged 18 to 49, the donors were a couple of women and a few men. Findings and limits, study-wide: Donor scarcity curtailed the genetic and exposure-history diversity represented herein. A reduction in generation probabilities was seen for non-shared clonotypes relative to those shared by all four donors.

The assay was immunoSEQ multiplex PCR, and TCRdb's table has in-frame clones only and misses some. The top ten hold 0.35% to 0.45% of the sample, which has some 2.3 million clones, 85% to 95% seen once. About this clone itself: As yet, its antigen is unknown.

This CDR3 has 15 amino acids. Trimming at V came to 5 bases and at J to 6 bases, leaving 8 bases not matched to a gene. Germline-derived CDR1 and CDR2 are SGHAT and FQNNGV. V is TRBV11-2 and J is TRBJ2-2; 8 bases fit TRBD2. The receptor comes from a man aged 18 to 29 in good health. Some clones in this sample may be carry-over from other donors' samples. Sequencing was done on a sample of naive CD4+ T cells from PBMCs. Subset of the sample: CD45RA+ positively selected. The CDR3 loop is CASSAIGLAPGELFF. CDR3 DNA sequence: TGTGCCAGCAGCGCCATCGGACTAGCTCCCGGGGAGCTGTTTTTT.